The text below deals with one T cell receptor (beta chain). The CDR3 is made up of 12 amino acids. Germline lookup yields CDR1 LNHDA and CDR2 SQIVND (reference sequence). The ends lost 7 bases at V and 8 bases at J; junction bases unmatched: 7. The sample originates from a study of identical twins. It was template switching that added a universal primer site, and there were unique molecular identifiers on the cDNA. TCRdb recomputed calls from the 5' RACE reads with MiXCR, one row per CDR3 protein. The table has roughly 720,000 distinct CDR3 sequences, 15% to 20% seen once. These data were also filed under a second study, of T cells expressing NK-cell markers.

Sequenced: PBMCs. This receptor was obtained from a woman aged 18-30 years in good health. The rearrangement links TRBV19 to TRBJ1-2; 7 nucleotides match TRBD1. Written as DNA, the CDR3 is TGTGCCAGTAAGGAGGGGGCCCGCGGCTACACCTTC. Translated, it gives CASKEGARGYTF. Filled out from reference TRBV19 and TRBJ1-2, the complete variable domain reads DGGITQSPKYLFRKEGQNVTLSCEQNLNHDAMYWYRQDPGQGLRLIYYSQIVNDFQKGDIAEGYSVSREKKESFPLTVTSAQKNPTAFYLCASKEGARGYTFGSGTRLTVV.